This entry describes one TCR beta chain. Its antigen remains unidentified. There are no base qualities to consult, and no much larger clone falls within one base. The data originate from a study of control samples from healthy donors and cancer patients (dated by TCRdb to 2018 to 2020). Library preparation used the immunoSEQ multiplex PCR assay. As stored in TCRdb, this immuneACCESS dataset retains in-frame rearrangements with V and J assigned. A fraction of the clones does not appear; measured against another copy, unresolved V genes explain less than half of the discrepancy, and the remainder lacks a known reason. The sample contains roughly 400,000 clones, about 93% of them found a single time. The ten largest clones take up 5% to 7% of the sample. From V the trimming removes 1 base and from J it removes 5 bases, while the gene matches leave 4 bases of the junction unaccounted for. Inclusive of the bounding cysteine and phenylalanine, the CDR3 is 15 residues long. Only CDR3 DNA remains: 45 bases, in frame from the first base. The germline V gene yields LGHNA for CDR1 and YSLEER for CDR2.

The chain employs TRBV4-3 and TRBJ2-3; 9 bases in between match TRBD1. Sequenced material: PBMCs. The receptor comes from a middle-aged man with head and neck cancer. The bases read TGCGCCAGCAGCCAAGTGGGACAGGGTCAAGATACGCAGTATTTT. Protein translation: CASSQVGQGQDTQYF.